A single sample is the source of the 3 T cell receptor beta chains below, sequenced in a study of OX40 agonist ivuxolimab in advanced cancers. This table comes from immunoSEQ multiplex PCR, and its TCRdb copy is limited to in-frame clones, with some not included. This table has 40,000 or so clones, just under 90% appearing once. The starting material was CD4+ or CD8+ T cells sorted from blood, obtained in a trial of the OX40 agonist ivuxolimab. Source of these receptors: an adult with an advanced solid tumor such as melanoma, head and neck, liver or kidney cancer.

This chain links TRBV7-6 with TRBJ2-7, with D perhaps given as TRBD1 or TRBD2 (6 bases each). V lost 1 base and J 1 base, leaving 11 bases between the germline ends. Germline CDR1 SGHVS, CDR2 FNYEAQ. The CDR3 sequence is 15 residues long. In DNA, the CDR3 is TGTGCCAGCAGCTTAGGGGGGGCAAAATCCTACGAGCAGTACTTC. Encoded protein: CASSLGGAKSYEQYF. Based on the CDR3 plus reference TRBV7-6 and TRBJ2-7, the full variable domain is GAGVSQSPRYKVTKRGQDVALRCDPISGHVSLYWYRQALGQGPEFLTYFNYEAQQDKSGLPNDRFSAERPEGSISTLTIQRTEQRDSAMYRCASSLGGAKSYEQYFGPGTRLTVT.

This clone was detected once. The genes are TRBV27 and TRBJ1-6; D possibly corresponds to TRBD1 (5 bases). Germline-derived CDR1 and CDR2 are MNHEY and SMNVEV (reference sequence). V was trimmed by 3 bases and J by 3 bases, leaving 6 bases between them. The CDR3 contains 14 residues. CDR3 coding DNA: TGTGCCAGCAGTTTTAGGGGCTATAATTCACCCCTCCACTTT. As protein: CASSFRGYNSPLHF.

This clone has a single count. The chain couples TRBV7-9 to TRBJ1-4, with a weak D call TRBD1 (5 bases). V lost 2 bases and J 2 bases, leaving 15 bases between the germline ends. The CDR3 extends over 17 amino acids. The germline V gene encodes CDR1 SEHNR and CDR2 FQNEAQ (reference sequence). The DNA of the CDR3 is TGTGCCAGCAGCTTATCCCGGGGCGGAACGACTAATGAAAAACTGTTTTTT. Translated: CASSLSRGGTTNEKLFF.